This T cell receptor beta chain appears in the sequencing data of a study of immune heterogeneity within non-small cell lung tumors. Template input, which was bulk tumor genomic DNA, totaled 600 to 650 ng per sample. Several biopsies per primary tumor were taken during surgery, spaced as far apart as possible. Surgery that was curative in intent was performed on patients with untreated, newly diagnosed non-small cell lung cancer. Germline CDR1 and CDR2: MDHEN and SYDVKM. The CDR3 contains 15 residues. V was cut by 7 bases and J by 5 bases, with 20 bases left in between. Amplification of the TCR beta CDR3 was achieved through multiplex PCR with 32 V and 13 J primers. From the multiplex PCR reads, TCRdb called clonotypes with MiXCR, one entry per CDR3 protein. The table records approximately 4,400 distinct CDR3 sequences, 20% to 25% of them present only once.

The chain carries TRBV28 and TRBJ2-5; D is uncertain. The TCR sequence derives from a man in his 70s with non-small cell lung cancer. Sequenced input: lung tumor tissue. Here the CDR3 DNA reads TGTGCCAGCATTAACTCATATGGGAAAAAGGAGACCCAGTACTTC. Its protein product is CASINSYGKKETQYF.